Below, 3 T cell receptor beta chains from the same sample are listed, as sequenced in a study of blood T cell repertoires in COVID-19. The table came from immunoSEQ multiplex PCR; TCRdb's copy has only in-frame clones and leaves some out. The data hold about 140,000 clones, with 85% to 90% observed a single time. The sequencing sample was made of peripheral blood. Receptor source: a woman aged 80 or older with acute or convalescent COVID-19.

The chain links TRBV28 to TRBJ1-3, with a possible D match to TRBD1 (5 bases). Germline V gene lookup returns CDR1 MDHEN and CDR2 SYDVKM. The CDR3 covers 15 residues. The V end lost 5 bases, the J end lost 0 bases, and 11 bases lay between the germline ends. The CDR3 nucleotides are TGTGCCAGCAGTGGTCAGGGCAGCTCTGGAAACACCATATATTTT. It is translated as CASSGQGSSGNTIYF.

This chain uses TRBV30 with TRBJ1-2, with TRBD1 matching 7 bases. CDR1 is GTSNPN and CDR2 is SVGIG in the germline V gene (reference sequence). This CDR3 has 14 amino acids. J was trimmed by 0 bases and V by 1 base; bases with no gene match: 2. The CDR3 here is CAWSGTGTNYGYTF. CDR3 bases: TGTGCCTGGAGTGGGACAGGAACTAACTATGGCTACACCTTC.

This chain uses TRBV7-9 with TRBJ1-2; D possibly corresponds to TRBD1 (5 bases). The CDR3 runs to 16 residues. The V gene lost 4 bases and the J gene lost 6 bases, with 21 bases spanning the gap. The germline V gene encodes CDR1 SEHNR and CDR2 FQNEAQ (reference sequence). CDR3 in amino acids: CASSSWGVGGDHGYTF. As DNA, the CDR3 is TGTGCCAGCAGCTCCTGGGGTGTCGGAGGGGATCATGGCTACACCTTC. The variable domain in full, with the rest retrieved from reference TRBV7-9 and TRBJ1-2, is DTGVSQNPRHKITKRGQNVTFRCDPISEHNRLYWYRQTLGQGPEFLTYFQNEAQLEKSRLLSDRFSAERPKGSFSTLEIQRTEQGDSAMYLCASSSWGVGGDHGYTFGSGTRLTVV.